Listed here are 9 T cell receptor beta chains from one sample, sequenced in a study of control samples from healthy donors and cancer patients. Assay: immunoSEQ multiplex PCR; the TCRdb copy retains only in-frame clones and omits some. The sample includes roughly 2,000 clones, about 73% of them seen just once. The specimen was formalin-fixed, paraffin-embedded tissue. These receptors all stem from a female donor with lung cancer.

The chain has TRBV11-2 and TRBJ1-2; D is unresolved. Germline values: CDR1 SGHAT, CDR2 FQNNGV. Trimming took 1 base from V and 0 from J, leaving 9 bases between them. The CDR3 totals 15 residues. The CDR3 protein is CASSLARITNYGYTF. The CDR3 DNA is TGTGCCAGCAGCTTAGCTAGGATAACTAACTATGGCTACACCTTC.

This clone occurred once. V is TRBV29-1 and J is TRBJ2-5; 9 positions match TRBD2. Per germline, CDR1 SQVTM and CDR2 ANQGSEA. The V segment lost 3 bases and the J segment 7 bases; nucleotides outside the gene matches: 6. The CDR3 has 13 residues. The CDR3 protein is CSVEAGGGWTQYF. The CDR3 DNA sequence: TGCAGCGTTGAGGCGGGGGGGGGTTGGACCCAGTACTTC. Full variable domain (missing parts from reference TRBV29-1 and TRBJ2-5): SAVISQKPSRDICQRGTSLTIQCQVDSQVTMMFWYRQQPGQSLTLIATANQGSEATYESGFVIDKFPISRPNLTFSTLTVSNMSPEDSSIYLCSVEAGGGWTQYFGPGTRLLVL.

The chain carries TRBV2 and TRBJ1-5; the match to TRBD1 covers 8 bases. Germline V CDR1 and CDR2: SNHLY, FYNNEI. Unmatched junction bases numbered 10, after V lost 5 bases and J lost 7 bases. CDR3 length equals 15 residues. CDR3 nucleotides: TGTGCCAGCAGTTCCTTTGGACAGGGTGGCCAGCCCCAGCATTTT. Amino acid sequence: CASSSFGQGGQPQHF.

The V gene is TRBV10-1, the J gene TRBJ1-2; no definite D call. Germline CDR1 and CDR2: WNHNN and SYGVQD (reference sequence). V lost 10 bases, J lost 5 bases, and 5 bases lay in between. This CDR3 comprises 9 residues. The CDR3 here is CAITYGYTF. The CDR3 nucleotides read TGCGCCATCACTTATGGCTACACCTTC.

The gene calls are TRBV20-1 and TRBJ2-1; the D gene is possibly TRBD1 (5 bases). The germline CDR1 and CDR2 sequences are DFQATT and SNEGSKA (reference sequence). This CDR3 region has 13 residues. V lost 4 bases and J lost 5, with 12 bases in between. The CDR3, as DNA: TGCAGTGCTATTGACAGAGTCCACAATGAGCAGTTCTTC. As protein: CSAIDRVHNEQFF.

The CDR3 sequence is CASSPLGAHGELFF. Here the CDR3 DNA reads TGTGCCAGCTCACCATTGGGGGCGCACGGGGAGCTGTTTTTT. V is TRBV18 and J is TRBJ2-2; D is possibly TRBD1 (6 bases). Per the germline V gene, CDR1 is KGHSH and CDR2 is LQKENI. The V end lost 2 bases, the J end lost 7 bases, and 11 bases lay between the germline ends. This CDR3 has 14 residues. Drawing the rest from reference TRBV18 and TRBJ2-2, the complete variable domain is NAGVMQNPRHLVRRRGQEARLRCSPMKGHSHVYWYRQLPEEGLKFMVYLQKENIIDESGMPKERFSAEFPKEGPSILRIQQVVRGDSAAYFCASSPLGAHGELFFGEGSRLTVL.

The chain uses TRBV5-1 and TRBJ2-7; 7 bases agree with TRBD2. J lost 5 bases, V lost 4 bases, and 3 bases had no gene match. CDR1 and CDR2 (germline): SGHRS, YFSETQ. The CDR3 length is 12 residues. CDR3 coding DNA: TGCGCCAGCAGCAACCGGGGGGACGAGCAGTACTTC. It translates to CASSNRGDEQYF.

The chain is built from TRBV7-9 and TRBJ1-1; D may be TRBD1 (6 bases). The CDR3 sequence is 14 residues long. V was clipped by 4 bases and J by 0 bases, with 9 bases between them. CDR1 and CDR2 from the germline V gene are SEHNR and FQNEAQ (reference sequence). The CDR3 sequence: CASSSQGMNTEAFF. CDR3 coding DNA: TGTGCCAGCAGCTCACAGGGAATGAACACTGAAGCTTTCTTT.

The sample holds one count of this clone. The chain has TRBV5-8 and TRBJ2-5; D gene ambiguous. Germline assignment: CDR1 SGHTS and CDR2 YDEGEE. The CDR3 covers 14 residues. The germline V and J ends were trimmed by 6 bases and 2 bases, with 14 bases remaining between them. The CDR3 sequence is CASNPRQIQETQYF. CDR3 DNA: TGTGCCAGCAACCCTCGGCAGATTCAAGAGACCCAGTACTTC.